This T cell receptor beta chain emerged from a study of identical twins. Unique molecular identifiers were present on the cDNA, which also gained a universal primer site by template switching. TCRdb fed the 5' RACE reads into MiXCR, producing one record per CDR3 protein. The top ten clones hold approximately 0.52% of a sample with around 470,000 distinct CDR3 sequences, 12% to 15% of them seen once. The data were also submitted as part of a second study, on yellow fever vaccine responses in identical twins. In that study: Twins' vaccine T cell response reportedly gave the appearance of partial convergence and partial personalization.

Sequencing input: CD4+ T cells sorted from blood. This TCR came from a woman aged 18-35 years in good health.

The DNA for the CDR3 is TGTGCCAGCAGTTCGGCACTTAAACGATACAATGAGCAGTTCTTC. This encodes CASSSALKRYNEQFF. The V gene is TRBV12-3 or TRBV12-4, the J gene TRBJ2-1, with D uncertain. Trimming cost V 4 bases and J 4 bases, with 14 bases left between them. The CDR3 is made up of 15 amino acids.